A selection of T cell receptor beta chains follows, all from one sample in a study of blood T cell repertoires in COVID-19. Here immunoSEQ multiplex PCR was the method, and the copy in TCRdb shows in-frame clones only, minus some. The sample records about 190,000 clones, roughly nine tenths being singletons. The sequencing input was peripheral blood. The receptors were gathered from a young man with acute or convalescent COVID-19. The CDR3 runs from the conserved cysteine through the conserved F or W. The order of the fields is clone size, V gene, D gene, J gene, CDR3 DNA, CDR3 protein. The D gene is left open where the match is weak. Expanded clones are given a class, and other clones once, few, many or no size at all.

>NA|TRBV28|TRBD1|TRBJ1-5
TGTGCCAGCAGTTCCGGGACAGCCCGACCGCCCCAGCATTTT
CASSSGTARPPQHF
>NA|TRBV7-9|NA|TRBJ1-3
TGTGCCAGCAGCGACGCAATTAACACAGTTGGAAACACCATATATTTT
CASSDAINTVGNTIYF
>NA|TRBV12-3/TRBV12-4|TRBD1|TRBJ1-3
TGTGCCAGCAGTTTGGACAGGGCGCACACCATATATTTT
CASSLDRAHTIYF
>NA|TRBV11-3|TRBD2|TRBJ2-1
TGTGCCAGCACCTTTAGCGGGGGGAGTGACAATGAGCAGTTCTTC
CASTFSGGSDNEQFF
>once|TRBV1|NA|TRBJ2-5
TGCACCAGCAGACTGGTGCTTCGGGAGAGATGGGAGACCCAGTACTTC
CTSRLVLRERWETQYF
>NA|TRBV11-2|TRBD1|TRBJ1-2
TGTGCCAGCAGCCAGCAGGGGGCGAATGGCTACACCTTC
CASSQQGANGYTF
>NA|TRBV6-5|TRBD1|TRBJ2-7
TGTGCCAGCAGCCGGGACAGCCATAAATCACGCGGGCAGTACTTC
CASSRDSHKSRGQYF
>NA|TRBV24-1|TRBD2|TRBJ2-3
TGTGCCACCAGTGGCCCGCCTACGACTGCACTAGCGGGAGGCCAAGATACGCAGTATTTT
CATSGPPTTALAGGQDTQYF
>NA|TRBV27|TRBD2|TRBJ2-3
TGTGCCAGCAGTTTACTAGCGGGTTATCTTACGCAGTATTTT
CASSLLAGYLTQYF
>NA|TRBV7-9|NA|TRBJ1-5
TGTGCCAGCAGCTTAGCCAGCAGAGGTAATCAGCCCCAGCATTTT
CASSLASRGNQPQHF
>NA|TRBV19|NA|TRBJ1-3
TGTGCCAGTAGTCCCCAGGTGGCTGGAAACACCATATATTTT
CASSPQVAGNTIYF
>NA|TRBV2|NA|TRBJ1-6
TGTGCCAGCAGTGAAGATAGGGGCGAGTCACCCCTCCACTTT
CASSEDRGESPLHF
>NA|TRBV27|TRBD1|TRBJ1-3
TGTGCCAGCAGTTCAGGGGGAACTCAGGGAAACACCATATATTTT
CASSSGGTQGNTIYF
>once|TRBV3-1/TRBV3-2|TRBD2|TRBJ2-1
TGTGCCAGCAGCCAAGCGAGCGGGGGGGCCTTTAACGATGAGCAGTTCTTC
CASSQASGGAFNDEQFF
>NA|TRBV6-8|TRBD1|TRBJ2-7
TGTGCCAGCAGTTACTCGGGACAGGGGTCGTCCTACGAGCAGTACTTC
CASSYSGQGSSYEQYF
>once|TRBV19|NA|TRBJ2-1
TGTGCCAGTAGTATCGGGAGAGCCTACAATGAGCAGTTCTTC
CASSIGRAYNEQFF